The 17 T cell receptor beta chains below were found in one sample sequenced in a study of cytomegalovirus exposure and HLA in healthy donors. PCR was performed using 60 Vbeta and 13 Jbeta primers. Libraries were prepared by immunoSEQ multiplex PCR; TCRdb keeps only in-frame clonotypes and omits some of them. The sample lists under 50,000 clones, about 66% occurring once. Sequenced input: PBMCs. These receptors were collected from a man aged 45 to 65 in good health and CMV-seropositive.

The rearrangement uses TRBV7-8 and TRBJ1-6; D gene unclear. The CDR3 length is 15 residues. Looked up from germline, CDR1 is SGHVS and CDR2 is FQNEAQ. The V gene lost 8 bases and the J gene lost 7 bases, with 18 bases spanning the gap. This CDR3 is CASGPRGQLNSPLHF. The CDR3 DNA reads as TGTGCCAGCGGCCCCCGCGGGCAACTCAATTCACCCCTCCACTTT.

V is TRBV11-3 and J is TRBJ1-5; the match to TRBD1 covers 8 bases. Germline V gives CDR1 SGHNT, CDR2 YENEEA. J gave up 4 bases and V 3 bases, and 5 bases lay outside the gene matches. The CDR3 runs to 15 residues. The CDR3 region is CASSLDGQGNQPQHF. In DNA form, the CDR3 reads TGTGCCAGCAGCTTGGACGGACAGGGAAATCAGCCCCAGCATTTT.

Turning to this clone: An end of the junction differs from the germline gene, which may be a read error. The chain employs TRBV27 and TRBJ2-7; D perhaps matches TRBD1 (6 bases). Germline CDR1 MNHEY, CDR2 SMNVEV (reference sequence). The CDR3 covers 15 residues. The CDR3 sequence is CASSVSGTSPYEQYF. CDR3 DNA sequence: TGTGCCAGCAGTGTATCCGGGACATCTCCCTACGAGCAGTACTTC.

This chain links TRBV7-2 with TRBJ2-7; D not certain. Trimming shortened V by 1 base and J by 3 bases, and 10 bases separated the two germline ends. The germline V gene has CDR1 SGHTA and CDR2 FQGNSA. The CDR3 has 14 amino acids. This CDR3 reads CASSLGALDYEQYF. The CDR3 DNA reads TGTGCCAGCAGCTTAGGTGCGCTTGACTACGAGCAGTACTTC.

This chain joins TRBV19 and TRBJ1-1; perhaps TRBD1 as D (6 bases). The germline CDR1 and CDR2 sequences are LNHDA and SQIVND (reference sequence). This CDR3 comprises 14 residues. V gave up 6 bases and J gave up 2 bases, with 13 bases separating them. CDR3 nucleotide sequence: TGTGCCAGTAGCCGAAGGACAGAAAACACTGAAGCTTTCTTT. Its translation: CASSRRTENTEAFF.

The rearrangement uses TRBV4-2 and TRBJ1-5; TRBD1 matches 7 bases. The CDR3 runs 17 residues. Per the germline V gene, CDR1 is LGHNA and CDR2 is YNFKEQ. Trimming took 1 base from V and 2 from J; bases not matched to a gene: 8. Here the CDR3 reads CASSQVTTGQGNQPQHF. In DNA, the CDR3 is TGTGCCAGCAGCCAAGTAACGACAGGGCAAGGCAATCAGCCCCAGCATTTT.

This clone was seen repeatedly, ten times or more. The V and J genes are TRBV5-8 and TRBJ1-2; 12 nucleotides match TRBD1. The V gene's germline CDR1 is SGHTS and CDR2 YDEGEE. The CDR3 is 15 residues long. Trimming cost V 6 bases and J 5 bases; bases outside gene matches: 8. The CDR3 coding sequence is TGTGCCAGCACCCCAGGGACAGGGGGCCTTTATGGCTACACCTTC. It encodes CASTPGTGGLYGYTF.

The J gene is TRBJ1-2, the V gene TRBV10-1; the match to TRBD1 covers 8 bases. The V segment lost 5 bases and the J segment 4 bases; nucleotides outside the gene matches: 3. From germline, CDR1 is WNHNN and CDR2 SYGVQD (reference sequence). The length of the CDR3 is 13 residues. CDR3 nucleotide sequence: TGCGCCAGCAGTACGGGACAGGTCTATGGCTACACCTTC. This sequence encodes CASSTGQVYGYTF.

This rearrangement joins TRBV6-6 to TRBJ1-3; 7 nucleotides align to TRBD1. Unmatched junction bases numbered 4, after V lost 4 bases and J lost 4 bases. Germline V gene lookup returns CDR1 MNHNY and CDR2 SVGAGI (reference sequence). The CDR3 is 14 amino acids. CDR3 in DNA: TGTGCCAGCAGTTCAGGACAGGCGGGAAACACCATATATTTT. Protein sequence: CASSSGQAGNTIYF.

The V and J genes are TRBV19 and TRBJ2-7; D gene uncertain. This CDR3 has 14 amino acids. V was pared by 4 bases and J by 2 bases, with 12 bases between. Germline V gives CDR1 LNHDA, CDR2 SQIVND (reference sequence). This chain's CDR3 is CASSTRRPPYEQYF. CDR3 in DNA: TGTGCCAGTAGTACGAGGCGGCCTCCCTACGAGCAGTACTTC.

The chain employs TRBV5-4 and TRBJ2-7; possible D gene TRBD1, 5 bases. V lost 4 bases and J 3 bases, leaving 14 bases between the germline ends. CDR1 is SGHNT and CDR2 is YYREEE in the germline V gene (reference sequence). The CDR3 spans 14 residues. The CDR3 region has the DNA TGTGCCAGCAGCCTGGATCAGGGAAGCTACGAGCAGTACTTC. Its protein product is CASSLDQGSYEQYF.

The chain couples TRBV18 to TRBJ1-2; D unclear. V was clipped by 4 bases and J by 8 bases, with 17 bases between them. There are 14 residues in the CDR3. From germline, CDR1 is KGHSH and CDR2 LQKENI. CDR3 coding DNA: TGTGCCAGCTCACTAAGAAGGCAGGAGGTCGGCTACACCTTC. Translating it yields CASSLRRQEVGYTF.

This clone showed up just a few times. This chain joins TRBV7-9 and TRBJ2-1; a possible D gene is TRBD2 (7 bases). Germline V gene lookup returns CDR1 SEHNR and CDR2 FQNEAQ (reference sequence). The CDR3 contains 15 residues. The germline V and J ends were trimmed by 5 bases and 2 bases, with 13 bases remaining between them. The CDR3 bases are TGTGCCAGCAGCCCTGGGGGGGGCCCCTACAATGAGCAGTTCTTC. Its protein product is CASSPGGGPYNEQFF.

The rearrangement links TRBV6-5 to TRBJ1-5; 7 nucleotides agree with TRBD1. CDR3 length equals 15 residues. The V gene end was trimmed by 9 bases and the J gene end by 6 bases; junction bases not matched to a gene: 14. Germline lookup yields CDR1 MNHEY and CDR2 SVGAGI. The CDR3 nucleotides read TGTGCCAGAGTCCCCGGGACAGATGCCGGTCAGCCCCAGCATTTT. Translating gives CARVPGTDAGQPQHF.

V usage is TRBV6-5 and J usage is TRBJ2-5; D is perhaps TRBD1 (6 bases). Trimming cost V 7 bases and J 4 bases, with 19 bases left between them. The CDR3 has 15 amino acids. The germline V gene encodes CDR1 MNHEY and CDR2 SVGAGI. The chain's CDR3 is CASKIGTGSVETQYF. The DNA for the CDR3 is TGTGCCAGCAAAATCGGAACAGGGAGTGTAGAGACCCAGTACTTC.

This clone turned up a few times. CDR3 bases: TGTGCCAGCAGTGAAGTTAGCGGGGGGGGGAACATTCAGTACTTC. Its protein product is CASSEVSGGGNIQYF. V usage is TRBV2 and J usage is TRBJ2-4; TRBD2 matches 11 bases. Germline V CDR1 and CDR2: SNHLY, FYNNEI. The V and J ends lost 1 base and 7 bases, in that order; junction bases with no gene match: 3. The CDR3 is 15 residues long.

The genes are TRBV10-3 and TRBJ1-4; 8 bases match TRBD1. Germline V lookup: CDR1 ENHRY, CDR2 SYGVKD. V lost 10 bases and J lost 3; bases outside the gene matches: 13. The CDR3 consists of 16 residues. The CDR3: CATPDRVVVANEKLFF. CDR3 sequence (DNA): TGTGCCACCCCGGACAGGGTAGTAGTGGCTAATGAAAAACTGTTTTTT.